This TCR beta chain was found in a study of blood T cell repertoires in COVID-19. The V gene lost 6 bases and the J gene lost 9 bases, with 12 bases spanning the gap. The CDR3 extends over 12 amino acids. Some clones are missing from TCRdb's copy, which holds only in-frame ones; the method was immunoSEQ multiplex PCR. The top ten clones hold 2% of a sample with over 250,000 clones, approximately 90% of them seen once. This clonotype originated in a woman aged 55 to 70 in a cohort exposed to, infected with or recovered from COVID-19 (not recorded which). The material sequenced was PBMCs or T cells enriched from blood (not recorded which). The chain employs TRBV12-3 or TRBV12-4 and TRBJ2-1; a weak D match, TRBD2 (6 bases). CDR3 bases: TGTGCCAGCAGCTCTCCCGGGGGTGAGCAGTTCTTC. Translation gives CASSSPGGEQFF.